Here is one T cell receptor (beta chain) with its context. A much larger clone differs from this one at a single base, so this may be a read error. This entry belongs to a study of T-cell reconstitution after alpha-beta-depleted transplantation in children. Construction of the TCRbeta library involved unique molecular identifiers. TCRdb re-called the PCR reads with MiXCR, one entry per CDR3 protein. The sample carries approximately 640,000 distinct CDR3 sequences, approximately 15% recorded once. This CDR3 spans 14 amino acids. CDR1 DFQATT and CDR2 SNEGSKA come from the germline V gene (reference sequence).

The sequence was collected from a human donor who donated a stem cell graft to a child with acute myeloid leukemia. The material was PBMCs from the stem cell graft donor, obtained from the stem cell graft. The rearrangement joins TRBV20-1 to TRBJ2-5; 8 bases map to TRBD2. The CDR3 loop is CSARTGGAWETPYF. The DNA for the CDR3 is TGCAGTGCTAGGACGGGGGGGGCGTGGGAGACCCCGTACTTC.